This TCR beta chain was sequenced for a study of blood T cell repertoires in COVID-19 (dated by TCRdb to the early 2020s). About the investigation overall: Samples covering the acute and convalescent phases of COVID-19 were provided by collaborators in the United States, Italy and Spain. The material from the prospective study consisted of cDNA or gDNA derived from T cells, B-cell-depleted T cells, or PBMCs. Subjects who had been exposed to COVID-19, were actively infected with it, or had recovered from it provided the deeply sampled blood TCRbeta repertoires that made up the dataset. The repertoires were released in a freely available public database meant as a resource for research on the immune response to SARS-CoV-2. Samples came from the ongoing ImmuneRACE study (first 160 participants) plus 1,254 subjects from 6 global collaborators. The sample metadata nearly always contained a de-identified subject ID, COVID-19 status, age in years and sex. HLA class I and class II types, where available, came from metadata supplied by the sample provider rather than from assay-based typing. Overall results and qualifications from the work: How much clinical and demographic metadata was included differed by source and by participant, and the metadata was provided uncurated.

TCRbeta CDR3 regions were amplified from genomic DNA by means of the immunoSEQ Assay, a bias-controlled multiplex PCR. Per the source publication's procedure: The number of nucleated cells in each sample was estimated by amplification of reference gene primers within the assay. Sequence reads were collapsed and filtered to measure the absolute abundance of every unique TCRbeta CDR3 rearrangement. For each sample, productive Simpson clonality was calculated as the square root of Simpson's diversity index over productive rearrangements. The table comes from immuneACCESS by way of TCRdb, which keeps in-frame sequences with V and J called. Part of the clones is missing from these tables; in studies checked, under half for an unresolved V gene and the rest for unknown reasons. That table is the source of V, J and clone size, and D and trimming were worked out from the DNA. The sample table holds around 130,000 clones, of which approximately 80% were seen once. The top ten clonotypes cover 9.5% to 15% of the sample.

Concerning this clone itself: It lacks a known antigen. The record has no base qualities; no much larger clone is one base away.

The CDR1 and CDR2 encoded by the germline V gene are MDHEN and SYDVKM. CDR3 length: 15 amino acids, cysteine to phenylalanine. Just CDR3 DNA is preserved here, 45 bases in frame from base 1. From V the trimming removes 5 bases and from J it removes 6 bases, while the gene matches leave 12 bases of the junction unaccounted for. The collaborating institutions used their own protocols to collect whole blood in K2EDTA tubes. For TCRbeta analysis, collaborator samples were shipped as frozen whole blood, as isolated PBMCs, or as DNA extracted from either sample type. This TCR came from a woman aged 55 to 70 with acute or convalescent COVID-19. The sequenced sample was peripheral blood. In this chain, TRBV28 is recombined with TRBJ1-2; 7 middle bases align to TRBD1. The sequenced DNA: TGTGCCAGCAGTCCACCGACAGGGAGGAAGGATGGCTACACCTTC. It encodes CASSPPTGRKDGYTF.